Listed below are T cell receptor beta chains from one sample, sequenced in a study of blood T cell repertoires in COVID-19. The method was immunoSEQ multiplex PCR; TCRdb's version includes in-frame clones alone and lacks a portion of them. The table lists around 620,000 clones, more than 80% of them singletons. The sample comprised peripheral blood. The receptors here all came from a woman between 18 and 29 years old with acute or convalescent COVID-19. The CDR3 runs from the conserved cysteine through the conserved F or W. D genes are given only for firm matches. For some rows the clone size is stated as once, few or many, or as a class when expanded; others skip it.

v_call: TRBV6-5; clone_size: few; d_call: TRBD1; j_call: TRBJ1-6; cdr3_nt: TGTGCCAGCAGCCGACAGGGGAAAACTTCACCCCTCCACTTT; cdr3_aa: CASSRQGKTSPLHF
v_call: TRBV19; clone_size: once; d_call: NA; j_call: TRBJ1-2; cdr3_nt: TGTGCCAGTAGTATACTCGAGGGAAAAACTAACTATGGCTACACCTTC; cdr3_aa: CASSILEGKTNYGYTF
v_call: TRBV7-9; clone_size: NA; d_call: NA; j_call: TRBJ1-5; cdr3_nt: TGTGCCAGCAGCTTAGCGCTCGGGGATAGCAATCAGCCCCAGCATTTT; cdr3_aa: CASSLALGDSNQPQHF
v_call: TRBV7-9; clone_size: NA; d_call: NA; j_call: TRBJ1-2; cdr3_nt: TGTGCCAGCAGCTTAATTCCAGGAGGCTACACCTTC; cdr3_aa: CASSLIPGGYTF
v_call: TRBV28; clone_size: once; d_call: TRBD1; j_call: TRBJ1-4; cdr3_nt: TGTGCCAGCAGTTCGGGACAGCTTAATGAAAAACTGTTTTTT; cdr3_aa: CASSSGQLNEKLFF
v_call: TRBV6-5; clone_size: NA; d_call: TRBD1; j_call: TRBJ2-7; cdr3_nt: TGTGCCAGCAGTCGCCGAGGGACAGAAAACTACGAGCAGTACTTC; cdr3_aa: CASSRRGTENYEQYF
v_call: TRBV4-1; clone_size: NA; d_call: NA; j_call: TRBJ1-1; cdr3_nt: TGCGCCAGCAGCCAAGCGGGGGGTTTAGGAGGCACTGAAGCTTTCTTT; cdr3_aa: CASSQAGGLGGTEAFF
v_call: TRBV6-5; clone_size: NA; d_call: TRBD1; j_call: TRBJ2-1; cdr3_nt: TGTGCCAGCAGTTATTCAACAGGGGCCTCCTACAATGAGCAGTTCTTC; cdr3_aa: CASSYSTGASYNEQFF
v_call: TRBV2; clone_size: many; d_call: NA; j_call: TRBJ2-4; cdr3_nt: TGTGCCAGCAGTGAAGTAAGGGGTAGGTGGGACATTCAGTACTTC; cdr3_aa: CASSEVRGRWDIQYF
v_call: TRBV7-9; clone_size: NA; d_call: TRBD1; j_call: TRBJ1-2; cdr3_nt: TGTGCCAGCAGCCCACAGGGGGCTCACTATGGCTACACCTTC; cdr3_aa: CASSPQGAHYGYTF
v_call: TRBV27; clone_size: NA; d_call: NA; j_call: TRBJ1-1; cdr3_nt: TGTGCCAGCACCTCGTTGGGGGGTTTCAACACTGAAGCTTTCTTT; cdr3_aa: CASTSLGGFNTEAFF
v_call: TRBV28; clone_size: NA; d_call: TRBD1; j_call: TRBJ1-5; cdr3_nt: TGTGCCAGCAGTTTGTCGGGACAGATTAATCAGCCCCAGCATTTT; cdr3_aa: CASSLSGQINQPQHF
v_call: TRBV10-3; clone_size: NA; d_call: NA; j_call: TRBJ1-1; cdr3_nt: TGTGCCATCAGTGGCTGGCAGGAGAACACTGAAGCTTTCTTT; cdr3_aa: CAISGWQENTEAFF
v_call: TRBV23-1; clone_size: NA; d_call: NA; j_call: TRBJ2-1; cdr3_nt: TGCGCCAGCAGTCACCCGACAGGAATCGAGCAGTTCTTC; cdr3_aa: CASSHPTGIEQFF
v_call: TRBV4-3; clone_size: NA; d_call: NA; j_call: TRBJ1-5; cdr3_nt: TGCGCCAGCAGCCAAGGGGGAGGGCAGCCCCAGCATTTT; cdr3_aa: CASSQGGGQPQHF
v_call: TRBV4-1; clone_size: once; d_call: NA; j_call: TRBJ1-6; cdr3_nt: TGCGCCAGCAGCCACTTAGTAGGACAGCCTAATTCACCCCTCCACTTT; cdr3_aa: CASSHLVGQPNSPLHF
v_call: TRBV15; clone_size: NA; d_call: TRBD1; j_call: TRBJ1-1; cdr3_nt: TGTGCCACCAGCCCCGGGACAGAGAACACTGAAGCTTTCTTT; cdr3_aa: CATSPGTENTEAFF
v_call: TRBV5-1; clone_size: NA; d_call: TRBD1; j_call: TRBJ1-2; cdr3_nt: TGCGCCAGCAGCTTGGAGAGGGGACAGGGAGGCTATGGCTACACCTTC; cdr3_aa: CASSLERGQGGYGYTF
v_call: TRBV9; clone_size: NA; d_call: NA; j_call: TRBJ2-1; cdr3_nt: TGTGCCAGCAGCGTAGGGGGACAAGGCAATGAGCAGTTCTTC; cdr3_aa: CASSVGGQGNEQFF
v_call: TRBV3-1/TRBV3-2; clone_size: NA; d_call: NA; j_call: TRBJ1-5; cdr3_nt: TGTGCCAGCAGCCAGGGGACATTAAATCAGCCCCAGCATTTT; cdr3_aa: CASSQGTLNQPQHF
v_call: TRBV7-2; clone_size: NA; d_call: NA; j_call: TRBJ2-5; cdr3_nt: TGTGCCAGCAGCTACCAAACAGGGCGCACCGCAGAGACCCAGTACTTC; cdr3_aa: CASSYQTGRTAETQYF
v_call: TRBV19; clone_size: NA; d_call: NA; j_call: TRBJ1-5; cdr3_nt: TGTGCCAGTAGTATCGTCAGGGAGGCCTATAGCAATCAGCCCCAGCATTTT; cdr3_aa: CASSIVREAYSNQPQHF